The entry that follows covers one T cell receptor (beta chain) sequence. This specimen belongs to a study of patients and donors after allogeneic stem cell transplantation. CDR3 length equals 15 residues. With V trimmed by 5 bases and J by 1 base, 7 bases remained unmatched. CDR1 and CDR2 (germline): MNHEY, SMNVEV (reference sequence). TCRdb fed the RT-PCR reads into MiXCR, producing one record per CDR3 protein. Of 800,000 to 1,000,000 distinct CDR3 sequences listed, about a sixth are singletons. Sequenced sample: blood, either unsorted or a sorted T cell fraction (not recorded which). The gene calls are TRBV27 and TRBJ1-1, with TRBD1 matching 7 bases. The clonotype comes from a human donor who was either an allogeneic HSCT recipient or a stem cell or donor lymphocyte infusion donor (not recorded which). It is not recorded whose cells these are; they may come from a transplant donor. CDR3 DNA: TGTGCCAGCAGTAAGGGGGACAGAGAGAACACTGAAGCTTTCTTT. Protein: CASSKGDRENTEAFF.